This T cell receptor (beta chain) was identified during a study of T cells in localized non-small cell lung cancer (TCRdb year 2020). Regarding the complete study: T cell repertoires of fewer than 250 early-stage NSCLC patients were analyzed, with tumors being compared against uninvolved tumor-adjacent lungs. The cohort consisted of 236 treatment-naive NSCLC patients whose localized lung tumors had been resected. The mean age of the NSCLC patients was just over 65 years, with 130 or so men and around 100 women. Paper-wide results and their limitations: Longer overall survival was associated with higher blood T cell density, whereas shorter survival was associated with higher adjacent-lung clonality. A median of around 50 of the top 100 tumor clones turned up in the paired uninvolved adjacent lung, and approximately 30 of those clones also ranked among the top 100 of that same adjacent lung. Because multi-region sequencing of the tumors was not done, intratumor heterogeneity could not be ruled out. Because of the exploratory design, TCR variables were selected using unadjusted p-values without false-discovery rate correction. The highest T cell clonality was observed in uninvolved tumor-adjacent lung, where clonality exceeded that of tumor, suggesting that antigenic responses were more focused in uninvolved tumor-adjacent lung.

V is cut back by 1 base and J by 8 bases, with 12 bases in the junction unmatched. CDR1 and CDR2 (SGHAT, FQDESV) derive from the germline V gene (reference sequence). Inclusive of the bounding cysteine and phenylalanine, the CDR3 is 16 residues long. Just the 48-base CDR3 DNA is kept, in frame starting at base 1. TCR beta CDR3 regions were sequenced from DNA using the immunoSEQ Assay. The original pipeline was this. T cell density was computed as TCR beta template counts normalized to usable DNA estimated by amplifying housekeeping genes. Richness was estimated using the preseqR package, with extrapolation to 400,000 templates for PBMC samples and to 120,000 templates for tissue samples. Clonality was defined as one minus Pielou's evenness. To identify tissue-enriched TCRs, differential abundance testing was run on productive amino-acid clonotypes with a minimum total count of 5 and an alpha of 0.1. The Jaccard Index and the Morisita Overlap Index were used to quantify repertoire overlap between compartments. GLIPH clustered TCR beta CDR3s with public tetramer-defined viral CDR3s; viral motifs required at least three viral sequences plus V-gene enrichment. The clones in this table, taken by TCRdb from immuneACCESS, are in-frame only. Not every clone is retained; where verified, under half of the shortfall comes from an unresolved V gene, and the cause of the rest is unknown. V and J calls and clone size are copied from that table; D and trimming were computed from the DNA. This sample has tens of thousands of clones in its table, and 84% of those were observed once. 13% of the sample goes to the ten largest clones.

About this clone: The clone's antigen remains unknown. Per-base quality was not reported, and no clone a single base away is much larger than it.

At diagnosis, peripheral blood, uninvolved tumor-adjacent lung and tumor were collected and stored as a combination of fresh-frozen and FFPE material. For TCR repertoire profiling, blood samples were analyzed in the form of peripheral blood mononuclear cells. The sequencing here drew on peripheral blood, taken before any cancer treatment. The sequence came from an older female donor with stage I lung adenocarcinoma. The chain was built from TRBV11-1 and TRBJ1-1; TRBD1 matches 8 bases in the middle. The DNA sequence reads TGTGCCAGCAGCTTAGGACCCCAGGGGGCGCTGGACGAAGCTTTCTTT. Its amino acids are CASSLGPQGALDEAFF.